The TCR beta chain described here comes from a study of OX40 agonist ivuxolimab in advanced cancers. Overall study: An anti-OX40 (CD134) antibody with agonistic activity, ivuxolimab, was administered to patients. Ivuxolimab, which patients received intravenously every 2 weeks, was dosed at 0.01 to 10 mg/kg. Study findings and constraints: The study observed clonal expansion of CD4+ and CD8+ blood T cells by week 6 at 0.1 to 3.0 mg/kg.

The CDR3 consists of 15 residues. CDR1 and CDR2 from the germline V gene are SNHLY and FYNNEI. V lost 3 bases and J 2 bases, leaving 13 bases between the germline ends. The table came from immunoSEQ multiplex PCR; TCRdb's copy has only in-frame clones and leaves some out. The table includes 50,000 to 65,000 clones, approximately 90% detected once. A remark on this clone: Its antigen is not identified.

This clonotype originated in an adult with an advanced solid tumor such as melanoma, head and neck, liver or kidney cancer. The sequences come from CD4+ or CD8+ T cells sorted from blood, collected in a trial of the OX40 agonist ivuxolimab. The V call is TRBV2, the J call TRBJ1-1; no definite D call. The CDR3: CASSDNPRPNTEAFF. The CDR3 coding sequence is TGTGCCAGCAGTGACAACCCAAGACCCAACACTGAAGCTTTCTTT.